Here is one T cell receptor (beta chain) with its context. CDR3 length: 13 residues. Germline lookup yields CDR1 MNHEY and CDR2 SVGAGI. V lost 6 bases and J lost 3; bases outside the gene matches: 1. Source study methods: Amplification with reference gene primers provided the estimates of nucleated cell counts. Clones were read by immunoSEQ multiplex PCR, and TCRdb kept only the in-frame ones, dropping some. Clone size and V and J calls were adopted from that table, with D and trimming inferred from the DNA. This sample yields some 110,000 clones, of which about four fifths are seen a single time; around a tenth belongs to the top ten. The sample originates from a study of blood T cell repertoires in COVID-19. Study context: T cells, B-cell-depleted T cells, or PBMCs supplied cDNA or gDNA.

The source material was peripheral blood. The rearrangement joins TRBV6-5 to TRBJ2-7; 11 bases match TRBD2. This TCR was sampled from a woman aged 70 to 79 with acute or convalescent COVID-19. For the CDR3, the DNA is TGTGCCAGCAGAACTAGCGGGAGCTACGAGCAGTACTTC. It is translated as CASRTSGSYEQYF.